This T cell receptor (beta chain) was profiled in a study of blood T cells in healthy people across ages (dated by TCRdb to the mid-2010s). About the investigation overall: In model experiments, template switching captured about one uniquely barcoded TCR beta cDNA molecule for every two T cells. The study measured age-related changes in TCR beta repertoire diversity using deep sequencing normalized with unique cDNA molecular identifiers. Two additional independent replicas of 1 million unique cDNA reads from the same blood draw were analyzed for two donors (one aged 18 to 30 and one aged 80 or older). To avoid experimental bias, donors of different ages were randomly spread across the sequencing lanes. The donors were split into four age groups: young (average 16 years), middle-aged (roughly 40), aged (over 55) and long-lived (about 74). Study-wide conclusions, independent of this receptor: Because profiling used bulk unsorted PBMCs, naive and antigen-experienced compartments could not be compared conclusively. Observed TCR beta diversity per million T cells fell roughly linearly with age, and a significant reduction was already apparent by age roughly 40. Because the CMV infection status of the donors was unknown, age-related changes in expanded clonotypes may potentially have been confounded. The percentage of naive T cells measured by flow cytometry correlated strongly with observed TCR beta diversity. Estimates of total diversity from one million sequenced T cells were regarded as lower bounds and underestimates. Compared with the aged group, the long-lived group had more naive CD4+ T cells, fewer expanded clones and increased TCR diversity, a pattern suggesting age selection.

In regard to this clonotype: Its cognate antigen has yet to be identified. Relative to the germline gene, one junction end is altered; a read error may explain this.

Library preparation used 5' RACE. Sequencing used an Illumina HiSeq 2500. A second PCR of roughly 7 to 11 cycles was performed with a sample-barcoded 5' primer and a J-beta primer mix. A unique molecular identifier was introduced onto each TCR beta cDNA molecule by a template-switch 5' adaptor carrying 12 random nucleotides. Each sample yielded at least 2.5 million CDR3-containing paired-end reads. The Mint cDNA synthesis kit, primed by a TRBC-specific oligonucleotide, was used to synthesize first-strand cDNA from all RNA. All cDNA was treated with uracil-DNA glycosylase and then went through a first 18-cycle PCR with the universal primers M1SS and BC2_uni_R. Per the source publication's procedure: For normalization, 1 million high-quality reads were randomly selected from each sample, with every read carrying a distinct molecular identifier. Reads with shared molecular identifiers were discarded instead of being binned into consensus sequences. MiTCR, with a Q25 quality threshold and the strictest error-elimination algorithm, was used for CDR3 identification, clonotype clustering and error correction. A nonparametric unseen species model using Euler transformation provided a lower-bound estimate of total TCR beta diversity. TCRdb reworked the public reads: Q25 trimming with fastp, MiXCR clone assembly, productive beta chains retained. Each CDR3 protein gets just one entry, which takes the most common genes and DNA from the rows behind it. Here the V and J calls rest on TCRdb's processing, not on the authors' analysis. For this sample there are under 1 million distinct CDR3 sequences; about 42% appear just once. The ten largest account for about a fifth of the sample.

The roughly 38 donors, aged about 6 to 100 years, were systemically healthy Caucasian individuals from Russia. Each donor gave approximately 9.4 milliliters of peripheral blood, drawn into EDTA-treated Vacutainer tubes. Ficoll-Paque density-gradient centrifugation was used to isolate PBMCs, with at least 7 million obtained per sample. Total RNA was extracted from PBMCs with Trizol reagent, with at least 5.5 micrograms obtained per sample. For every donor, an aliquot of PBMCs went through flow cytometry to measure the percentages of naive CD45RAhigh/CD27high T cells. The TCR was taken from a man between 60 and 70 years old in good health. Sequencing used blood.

The CDR3 reads as follows: CVSSPLTTQYF. The DNA is as follows: TGTGTCAGCAGCCCTCTGACGACCCAGTACTTC. Recombination linked TRBV7-6 to TRBJ2-5, with the D gene too uncertain to name. CDR1 and CDR2 (SGHVS, FNYEAQ) derive from the germline V gene. From the cysteine through the phenylalanine, the CDR3 covers 11 amino acids. Only the CDR3 DNA is retained, 33 bases long and in frame from the first base.